This entry features one TCR beta chain sequence. This record belongs to a study of blood T cell repertoires in COVID-19. About the study: Specimens from acute and convalescent COVID-19 originated in the United States, Italy and Spain. PBMCs, B-cell-depleted T cells, or T cells were the source of the cDNA or gDNA that made up the material.

Original analysis: Amplification of reference gene primers provided the estimated nucleated cell counts. The assay was immunoSEQ multiplex PCR, and TCRdb's table has in-frame clones only and misses some. D and trimming were read from the DNA, whereas the V and J calls and clone size are those reported in that table. The table lists just under 350,000 clones, around 88% of them singletons. This CDR3 is built from 11 residues. The V end was cut by 7 bases, the J end by 11 bases, with 15 bases between. The V gene's germline CDR1 is DFQATT and CDR2 SNEGSKA (reference sequence). The rearrangement links TRBV20-1 to TRBJ1-5; a weak D match, TRBD1 (5 bases). The clonotype comes from a young man with active or convalescent COVID-19. Input material: peripheral blood. CDR3 bases: TGCAGTGGCGCGGGGCGGGGAGCCCAGCATTTT. The encoded protein is CSGAGRGAQHF.